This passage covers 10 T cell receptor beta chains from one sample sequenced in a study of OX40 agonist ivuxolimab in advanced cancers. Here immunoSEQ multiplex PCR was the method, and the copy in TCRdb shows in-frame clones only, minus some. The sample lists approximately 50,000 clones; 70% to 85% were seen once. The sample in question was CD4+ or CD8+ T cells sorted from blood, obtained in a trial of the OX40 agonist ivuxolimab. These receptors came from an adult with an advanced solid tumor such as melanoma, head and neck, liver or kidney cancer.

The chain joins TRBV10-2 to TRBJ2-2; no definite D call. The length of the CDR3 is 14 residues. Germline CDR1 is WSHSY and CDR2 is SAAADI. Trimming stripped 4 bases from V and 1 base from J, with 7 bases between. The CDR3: CASSGKGNTGELFF. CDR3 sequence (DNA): TGCGCCAGCAGTGGCAAAGGGAACACCGGGGAGCTGTTTTTT.

The CDR3 sequence is CSALRTSGTNEQFF. Written as DNA, the CDR3 is TGCAGCGCCCTTCGGACTAGCGGGACAAATGAGCAGTTCTTC. The chain uses TRBV29-1 and TRBJ2-1; 12 bases are shared with TRBD2. Trimming took 7 bases from V and 7 from J; bases not matched to a gene: 8. Germline V gene sequence: CDR1 SQVTM, CDR2 ANQGSEA. CDR3 length: 14 amino acids.

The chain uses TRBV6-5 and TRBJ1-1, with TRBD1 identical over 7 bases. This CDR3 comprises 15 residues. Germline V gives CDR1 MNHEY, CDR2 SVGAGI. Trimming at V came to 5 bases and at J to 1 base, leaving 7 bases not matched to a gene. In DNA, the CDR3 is TGTGCCAGCAGTAAAAAACAGGGGAGGAACACTGAAGCTTTCTTT. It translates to CASSKKQGRNTEAFF.

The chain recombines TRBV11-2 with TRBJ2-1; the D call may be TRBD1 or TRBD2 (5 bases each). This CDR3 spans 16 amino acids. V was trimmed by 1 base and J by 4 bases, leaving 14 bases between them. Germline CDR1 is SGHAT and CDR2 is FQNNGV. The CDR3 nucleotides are TGTGCCAGCAGCTTAGTCGGGACCCCGGGTTACAATGAGCAGTTCTTC. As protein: CASSLVGTPGYNEQFF.

In nucleotides, the CDR3 is TGTGCCACCAGCAGAGAGGGACTAGCGGGTATAGAGACCCAGTACTTC. It specifies CATSREGLAGIETQYF. This rearrangement joins TRBV15 to TRBJ2-5, with 12 bases aligning to TRBD2. The trim removed 0 bases at V and 4 bases at J, leaving 3 bases unmatched. Germline loops: CDR1 LNHNV, CDR2 YYDKDF (reference sequence). The CDR3 sequence is 16 residues long.

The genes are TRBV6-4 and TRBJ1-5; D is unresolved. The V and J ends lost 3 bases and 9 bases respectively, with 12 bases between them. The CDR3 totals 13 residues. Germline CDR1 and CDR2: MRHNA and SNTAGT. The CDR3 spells CASSEDRVSPQHF. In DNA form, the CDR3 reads TGTGCCAGCAGTGAGGATCGGGTGTCGCCCCAGCATTTT.

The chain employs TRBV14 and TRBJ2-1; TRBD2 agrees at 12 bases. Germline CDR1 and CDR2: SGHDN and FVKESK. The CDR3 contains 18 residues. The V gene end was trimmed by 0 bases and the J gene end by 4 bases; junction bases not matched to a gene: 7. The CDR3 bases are TGTGCCAGCAGCCAAGACGGGACTAGCGGGTTTCATTACAATGAGCAGTTCTTC. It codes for CASSQDGTSGFHYNEQFF.

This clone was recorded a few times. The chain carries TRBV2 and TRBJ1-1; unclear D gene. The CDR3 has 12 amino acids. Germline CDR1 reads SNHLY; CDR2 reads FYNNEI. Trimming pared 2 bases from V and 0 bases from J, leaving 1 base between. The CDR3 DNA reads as TGTGCCAGCAGTGAAATGAACACTGAAGCTTTCTTT. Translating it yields CASSEMNTEAFF.

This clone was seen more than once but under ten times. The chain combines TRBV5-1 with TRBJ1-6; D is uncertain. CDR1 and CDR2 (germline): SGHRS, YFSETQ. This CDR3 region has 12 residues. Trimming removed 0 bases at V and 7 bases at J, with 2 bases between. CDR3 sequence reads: CASSLENSPLHF. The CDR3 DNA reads TGCGCCAGCAGCTTGGAAAATTCACCCCTCCACTTT.

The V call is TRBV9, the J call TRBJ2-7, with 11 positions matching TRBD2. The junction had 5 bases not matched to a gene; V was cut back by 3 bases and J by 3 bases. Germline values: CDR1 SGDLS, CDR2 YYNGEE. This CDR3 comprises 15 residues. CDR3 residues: CASSARTSGRYEQYF. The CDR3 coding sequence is TGTGCCAGCAGCGCTCGGACTAGCGGGCGCTACGAGCAGTACTTC.